This entry concerns a single T cell receptor beta chain. This entry comes from a study of somatic mutations in cytotoxic T cells in rheumatoid arthritis. This CDR3 is built from 14 residues. V gave up 3 bases and J gave up 8 bases, with 14 bases separating them. Looked up from germline, CDR1 is SGHDN and CDR2 is FVKESK. TCRdb keeps only in-frame clones here, not all; method: immunoSEQ multiplex PCR. The sample shows approximately 7,900 clones, about 77% of them seen only once. The rearrangement joins TRBV14 to TRBJ2-1; D remains ambiguous. The source is an adult with rheumatoid arthritis. The sample comprised CD8+ T cells sorted from blood. This chain's CDR3 is CASSQVLLGDEQFF. Here the CDR3 DNA reads TGTGCCAGCAGCCAGGTGCTCCTCGGAGATGAGCAGTTCTTC. The full variable domain, with the rest looked up from reference TRBV14 and TRBJ2-1, is EAGVTQFPSHSVIEKGQTVTLRCDPISGHDNLYWYRRVMGKEIKFLLHFVKESKQDESGMPNNRFLAERTGGTYSTLKVQPAELEDSGVYFCASSQVLLGDEQFFGPGTRLTVL.